Below, one T cell receptor beta chain is given with its context. V lost 1 base, J lost 10 bases, and 16 bases lay in between. The CDR3 sequence is 15 residues long. The germline gives CDR1 MGHRA, CDR2 YSYEKL. Sequencing used immunoSEQ multiplex PCR; TCRdb keeps in-frame clones, though not all of them. Found here are about 2.1 million clones, 93% of them singletons; the top ten hold approximately 1.6%. CD8 cells classed as naive were CD45RO-negative and positively selected for CCR7, excluding terminally differentiated effector memory CD45RA+ cells. The entry originates in a study of shared clonotypes between healthy human individuals.

What was sequenced was naive CD8+ T cells from PBMCs. The receptor comes from a young man in good health. Some clones in this sample may be carry-over from other donors' samples. The chain uses TRBV4-1 and TRBJ1-4, with a tentative D call TRBD1 (6 bases). The CDR3, as DNA: TGCGCCAGCAGCCAAGTCTACAGGGAGGCAATAAAACTGTTTTTT. Amino acids: CASSQVYREAIKLFF.